The 12 T cell receptor beta chains listed next were all sequenced from one sample in a study of T cells in Graves' hyperthyroidism and ophthalmopathy. Regions amplified from RNA transcripts were the TCR beta CDR3 regions. The HTBI primer set drove a first-round RT-PCR of the TCR CDR3. TCRdb analysed the multiplex PCR reads with MiXCR anew, one entry per CDR3 protein. The sample yields approximately 640,000 distinct CDR3 sequences, about 16% seen once. Sequencing was done on a sample of blood. All receptors derive from a woman younger than 45 with Graves' hyperthyroidism.

This clonotype was detected ten times or more. Here the CDR3 DNA reads TGTGCCAGCAGTGAAGAGGGGGGGGAGACCCAGTACTTC. Encoded protein: CASSEEGGETQYF. This chain joins TRBV2 and TRBJ2-5; the D gene is possibly TRBD2 (7 bases). From germline, CDR1 is SNHLY and CDR2 FYNNEI. V was cut by 1 base and J by 5 bases, with 8 bases left in between. The CDR3 contains 13 residues.

This clonotype occurred many times. This sequence joins TRBV6-1 and TRBJ2-7; D not resolved. The CDR3 contains 13 residues. The V and J ends lost 0 bases and 4 bases respectively, with 7 bases between them. CDR1 and CDR2 from the germline V gene are MNHNS and SASEGT. This CDR3 is CASSEAVIYEQYF. The CDR3 bases are TGTGCCAGCAGTGAAGCGGTAATATACGAGCAGTACTTC.

This clonotype was seen repeatedly, ten times or more. The chain is built from TRBV30 and TRBJ2-7, with 7 bases that match TRBD1. Looked up from germline, CDR1 is GTSNPN and CDR2 is SVGIG (reference sequence). The CDR3 is made up of 14 amino acids. V lost 1 base and J lost 3; bases outside the gene matches: 6. CDR3 sequence reads: CAWSGRQGGYEQYF. In DNA, the CDR3 is TGTGCCTGGAGTGGACGACAGGGCGGCTACGAGCAGTACTTC.

This clonotype has more than one count but fewer than ten. This may be a read error: a much more frequent sequence differs by one nucleotide. V is TRBV12-3 or TRBV12-4 and J is TRBJ1-1, with a weak D call TRBD1 (5 bases). The V end lost 8 bases, the J end lost 6 bases, and 10 bases lay between the germline ends. The CDR3 spans 11 residues. The CDR3: CASGTGAEAFF. CDR3 sequence (DNA): TGTGCCAGCGGGACGGGGGCTGAAGCTTTCTTT.

This clonotype showed up just a few times. The rearrangement joins TRBV28 to TRBJ1-2; 7 bases fit TRBD1. The CDR3 contains 14 residues. Germline CDR1 and CDR2: MDHEN and SYDVKM. Trimming took 7 bases from V and 3 from J; bases not matched to a gene: 8. The DNA of the CDR3 is TGTGCCAGCAATTCCGGGACAGTCGACTATGGCTACACCTTC. As protein: CASNSGTVDYGYTF.

This clonotype came up many times. The CDR3 sequence is CASSPGGLKETQYF. The CDR3 region has the DNA TGTGCCAGCAGCCCGGGAGGACTTAAAGAGACCCAGTACTTC. The chain has TRBV12-3 or TRBV12-4 and TRBJ2-5; 7 nucleotides agree with TRBD2. V trimming: 6 bases; J trimming: 3 bases; junction bases outside the gene matches: 7. The CDR3 runs 14 residues.

In its sample, this clonotype was seen a few times. This chain connects TRBV6-1 to TRBJ2-1, with TRBD2 matching 9 bases. Germline V lookup: CDR1 MNHNS, CDR2 SASEGT. This CDR3 comprises 15 residues. Trimming removed 5 bases from V and 14 bases from J; junction bases left unmatched: 16. In nucleotides, the CDR3 is TGTGCCAGCAGTCAAACACGCGGGGGGGGGGGAATGGAGTTCTTC. This sequence encodes CASSQTRGGGGMEFF.

This clonotype was detected only a few times. The gene calls are TRBV28 and TRBJ2-2, with 7 bases identical to TRBD2. The ends lost 3 bases at V and 3 bases at J; junction bases unmatched: 10. CDR3 size: 17 residues. Looked up from germline, CDR1 is MDHEN and CDR2 is SYDVKM. CDR3 residues: CASSFGGRGRDTGELFF. In DNA, the CDR3 is TGTGCCAGCAGTTTCGGTGGGCGGGGGAGAGACACCGGGGAGCTGTTTTTT. Looking up the rest from reference TRBV28 and TRBJ2-2 gives the full variable domain: DVKVTQSSRYLVKRTGEKVFLECVQDMDHENMFWYRQDPGLGLRLIYFSYDVKMKEKGDIPEGYSVSREKKERFSLILESASTNQTSMYLCASSFGGRGRDTGELFFGEGSRLTVL.

This clonotype occurred many times. The J gene is TRBJ2-4, the V gene TRBV30; no reliable D call. The CDR3 is 11 residues long. CDR1 and CDR2 (germline): GTSNPN, SVGIG (reference sequence). With 1 base removed from V and 6 bases from J, the gap between germline ends came to 4 bases. The CDR3 spells CAWSEGNIQYF. CDR3 coding DNA: TGTGCCTGGAGTGAAGGAAACATTCAGTACTTC.

This clonotype was found many times. This chain joins TRBV20-1 and TRBJ1-2; possibly TRBD1 for D (6 bases). Germline V lookup: CDR1 DFQATT, CDR2 SNEGSKA (reference sequence). V lost 5 bases and J lost 4, with 11 bases in between. This CDR3 is 12 amino acids long. CDR3 nucleotides: TGCAGTGCTCCAGGGGCAACCTATGGCTACACCTTC. Translating it yields CSAPGATYGYTF.

This clonotype was seen ten or more times. The chain employs TRBV11-3 and TRBJ2-1; 7 bases fit TRBD1. The CDR3 runs 14 residues. The V gene's germline CDR1 is SGHNT and CDR2 YENEEA. Unmatched junction bases numbered 6, after V lost 6 bases and J lost 4 bases. The CDR3 DNA sequence: TGTGCCAGCAGTCTAGGGACAGAATACAATGAGCAGTTCTTC. Its translation: CASSLGTEYNEQFF. Full variable domain (outside the CDR3, taken from reference TRBV11-3 and TRBJ2-1): EAGVVQSPRYKIIEKKQPVAFWCNPISGHNTLYWYLQNLGQGPELLIRYENEEAVDDSQLPKDRFSAERLKGVDSTLKIQPAELGDSAVYLCASSLGTEYNEQFFGPGTRLTVL.

This clonotype was found a few times. The chain is built from TRBV7-9 and TRBJ1-3, with 7 bases that match TRBD1. This CDR3 spans 15 amino acids. Unmatched junction bases numbered 11, after V lost 5 bases and J lost 7 bases. Germline-derived CDR1 and CDR2 are SEHNR and FQNEAQ (reference sequence). CDR3 bases: TGTGCCAGCAGCCCCCTCCTACAGGGGATGAACACCATATATTTT. Amino acid sequence: CASSPLLQGMNTIYF.